This T cell receptor (beta chain) was identified in a study of shared clonotypes between healthy human individuals. Turning to the study itself: Two women and three men aged 18 to 49 made up the donors.

V dropped 7 bases and J dropped 1 base, with 12 bases sitting between them. The germline V gene encodes CDR1 SQVTM and CDR2 ANQGSEA. The CDR3 is made up of 13 amino acids. Per sorted-subset replicate PCR, input was approximately 0.2 ug DNA, representing tens of thousands of T cell genomes. The assay was immunoSEQ multiplex PCR, and TCRdb's table has in-frame clones only and misses some. Here the sample spans 300,000 to 350,000 clones, about 70% being singletons. The study enrolled healthy HIV-negative adults without recent acute infections or vaccinations as donors. Each donor was a Caucasian adult residing in Nashville, Tennessee.

The V call is TRBV29-1, the J call TRBJ2-3; tentative D call: TRBD1 (6 bases). This TCR was sampled from a man under 40 in good health. Input material: memory CD4+ T cells sorted from blood. Specified subset: CD45RA-negative fraction. As DNA, the CDR3 is TGCAGCGGTGACGAGGGGGGCACAGATACGCAGTATTTT. It specifies CSGDEGGTDTQYF.